This T cell receptor beta chain was observed in a study of CD8 T cells in Susac syndrome. Details on this clonotype: Its target is unknown.

Looked up from germline, CDR1 is ENHRY and CDR2 is SYGVKD. V was trimmed by 6 bases and J by 1 base, leaving 9 bases between them. The CDR3 runs to 13 residues. Study observations and caveats: The TCR sequencing and HLA analysis in the study involved a relatively small number of individuals, as the study acknowledged.

Reverse transcription of roughly 0.45 to 1 ug RNA was performed with random hexamers. Coverage of TCR beta CDR3 amplification by immunoSEQ multiplex PCR extended to 54 Vbeta and 13 Jbeta. TCRdb reprocessed the immunoSEQ multiplex PCR reads with MiXCR, giving one entry per CDR3 protein. The sample lists about 210,000 distinct CDR3 sequences; roughly 96% were seen once. TCR beta from blood CD8+ and CD4+ T cells was sequenced. It was negative isolation that provided the CD8+ and CD4+ T cells, whereas TEMRA cells were enriched by FACS. The chain joins TRBV10-3 to TRBJ1-2; D not certain. Sequenced: CD4+ T cells from PBMCs. This clonotype was obtained from a human donor in good health. CDR3 nucleotide sequence: TGTGCCATCAGCTTTAGTGTTAACTATGGCTACACCTTC. This translates into CAISFSVNYGYTF.